These 22 T cell receptor beta chains were sequenced from one sample in a study of T-cell memory formation after mild COVID-19 (dated by TCRdb to 2020 to 2022). Library method: 5' RACE. Sequencing was carried out with an Illumina NovaSeq 6000. TCRdb reanalyzed the raw reads on its own, using fastp at Q25 for trimming and MiXCR for clone calling, and kept in-frame beta chains. For every CDR3 protein sequence, its rows merge into one entry that carries the most common genes and DNA. The sample records under 200,000 distinct CDR3 sequences, about 9.9% of which are singletons. Clones ranked in the top ten supply approximately 4% of the sample. The sequencing input was PBMCs or a T cell subset sorted from them (not recorded which). The receptors shown here come from a man between 18 and 35 years old who had mild COVID-19 (a few samples of this study predate the infection). The sample titles of this study are shuffled in the database, so cell type and time point are left out; the donor was told from shared clones.

This clonotype was seen more than once but under ten times. This rearrangement joins TRBV5-1 to TRBJ2-1; 7 bases match TRBD1. The CDR3 is made up of 14 amino acids. The germline gives CDR1 SGHRS, CDR2 YFSETQ. Trimming cost V 5 bases and J 4 bases; bases outside gene matches: 6. The CDR3 nucleotides read TGCGCCAGCAGTTATCAGGACAGGTACAATGAGCAGTTCTTC. This sequence encodes CASSYQDRYNEQFF.

This clonotype was found many times. CDR3 DNA: TGTGCCACCAGCTCAAGACAGGAAGAGACCCAGTACTTC. Its translation: CATSSRQEETQYF. V is TRBV24-1 and J is TRBJ2-5, with TRBD1 as a possible D gene (6 bases). Trimming removed 7 bases from V and 3 bases from J, with 11 bases in between. The CDR3 has 13 residues. Germline V lookup: CDR1 KGHDR, CDR2 SFDVKD.

The sample holds a few counts of this clonotype. As DNA, the CDR3 is TGCGCCAGCAGCCAAGATTCGGCGGGGCAGGGCAGGAATGAAGCTTTCTTT. This gives the protein CASSQDSAGQGRNEAFF. The chain is built from TRBV4-1 and TRBJ1-1; D perhaps matches TRBD1 (5 bases). With 0 bases removed from V and 7 bases from J, the gap between germline ends came to 21 bases. Germline assignment: CDR1 MGHRA and CDR2 YSYEKL. The CDR3 has 17 amino acids.

This clonotype has a handful of counts. The chain couples TRBV20-1 to TRBJ1-6, with 10 positions matching TRBD1. CDR1 and CDR2 (germline): DFQATT, SNEGSKA (reference sequence). Unmatched junction bases numbered 9, after V lost 6 bases and J lost 1 base. CDR3 size: 17 residues. CDR3 DNA: TGCAGTGCCCATCCGGACAGGGGGGTATCCTATAATTCACCCCTCCACTTT. Residues: CSAHPDRGVSYNSPLHF.

This chain links TRBV2 with TRBJ1-4; possibly TRBD1 for D (6 bases). Germline CDR1 SNHLY, CDR2 FYNNEI. The V end was cut by 2 bases, the J end by 7 bases, with 11 bases between. The CDR3 consists of 14 residues. The CDR3 loop is CASSEPGHPEKLFF. The CDR3 coding sequence is TGTGCCAGCAGTGAACCGGGACACCCTGAAAAACTGTTTTTT.

In its sample, this clonotype was seen a few times. The chain couples TRBV20-1 to TRBJ2-5; 7 bases are a match to TRBD1. J gave up 4 bases and V 2 bases, and 10 bases lay outside the gene matches. Germline lookup yields CDR1 DFQATT and CDR2 SNEGSKA (reference sequence). The length of the CDR3 is 15 residues. Here the CDR3 reads CSARFGTAIRETQYF. The DNA for the CDR3 is TGCAGTGCTAGATTTGGGACAGCGATTCGAGAGACCCAGTACTTC.

The V gene is TRBV29-1, the J gene TRBJ1-1; D gene ambiguous. Per germline, CDR1 SQVTM and CDR2 ANQGSEA. This CDR3 has 15 residues. Trimming removed 2 bases from V and 1 base from J, with 14 bases in between. This chain's CDR3 is CSVEQPEYPNTEAFF. DNA of the CDR3: TGCAGCGTTGAACAGCCGGAATACCCGAACACTGAAGCTTTCTTT.

This clonotype was counted many times. This chain uses TRBV7-2 with TRBJ1-1; D gene ambiguous. Germline V gene sequence: CDR1 SGHTA, CDR2 FQGNSA. The CDR3 extends over 14 amino acids. Trimming took off 5 bases at V and 4 bases at J, with 14 bases between the two ends. CDR3 loop: CASSPFVVGTEAFF. In DNA form, the CDR3 reads TGTGCCAGCAGCCCATTCGTAGTGGGCACTGAAGCTTTCTTT.

This chain connects TRBV7-2 to TRBJ2-1; D ambiguous. The CDR3 has 17 amino acids. V lost 2 bases to trimming and J lost 0 bases, with 14 bases between them. Germline CDR1 and CDR2: SGHTA and FQGNSA. In DNA form, the CDR3 reads TGTGCCAGCAGCTTATCGGACCTACCACGCTCCTACAATGAGCAGTTCTTC. Translation gives CASSLSDLPRSYNEQFF.

This clonotype was observed a handful of times. J is TRBJ2-6 and V is TRBV7-2; D is possibly TRBD2 (5 bases). Germline assignment: CDR1 SGHTA and CDR2 FQGNSA. The V end was cut by 4 bases, the J end by 1 base, with 11 bases between. The CDR3 extends over 16 amino acids. The CDR3, as DNA: TGTGCCAGCAGCTCCTCGCGGGTATCTGGGGCCAACGTCCTGACTTTC. This gives the protein CASSSSRVSGANVLTF.

This clonotype occurred many times. The gene calls are TRBV12-3 or TRBV12-4 and TRBJ2-2, with D possibly called TRBD1 or TRBD2 (6 bases each). Between the trimmed V and J ends, which lost 3 bases and 7 bases, there was a span of 12 bases. This CDR3 spans 14 amino acids. CDR3 residues: CASSLYREDGELFF. CDR3 sequence (DNA): TGTGCCAGCAGTTTGTACAGGGAGGACGGGGAGCTGTTTTTT.

There are a few counts of this clonotype. DNA of the CDR3: TGTGCCAGCCGACGACAGGGCGCTTTGTCGGCCCAGTACTTC. Translation: CASRRQGALSAQYF. The rearrangement links TRBV6-6 to TRBJ2-5; 7 bases align to TRBD1. J gave up 9 bases and V 8 bases, and 15 bases lay outside the gene matches. CDR1 is MNHNY and CDR2 is SVGAGI in the germline V gene (reference sequence). The CDR3 runs 14 residues.

This clonotype has at least ten counts. The chain is built from TRBV7-9 and TRBJ1-1; no reliable D call. The CDR3 is 13 amino acids. Trimming left V 4 bases short and J 0 bases short, with 6 bases between. CDR1 is SEHNR, CDR2 FQNEAQ, per germline (reference sequence). The CDR3 region is CASSWGMNTEAFF. The CDR3 nucleotides are TGTGCCAGCAGCTGGGGAATGAACACTGAAGCTTTCTTT.

The genes are TRBV29-1 and TRBJ2-7; D not resolved. The V gene lost 7 bases and the J gene lost 0 bases, with 7 bases spanning the gap. The V gene's germline CDR1 is SQVTM and CDR2 ANQGSEA. The CDR3 is 11 residues long. CDR3 in DNA: TGCAGCGCCTCGGCCTCCTACGAGCAGTACTTC. Amino acid sequence: CSASASYEQYF.

This clonotype showed up many times. The chain carries TRBV5-1 and TRBJ1-1; no reliable D call. Germline values: CDR1 SGHRS, CDR2 YFSETQ. The CDR3 is 14 residues long. V gave up 4 bases and J gave up 3 bases, with 13 bases separating them. The DNA for the CDR3 is TGCGCCAGCAGCCCCGGACGGCAGGACACTGAAGCTTTCTTT. Translating it yields CASSPGRQDTEAFF.

This clonotype was seen a few times. The chain joins TRBV5-6 to TRBJ1-5, with D uncertain. V was trimmed by 7 bases and J by 4 bases, leaving 33 bases between them. CDR1 and CDR2 from the germline V gene are SGHDT and YYEEEE. There are 20 residues in the CDR3. CDR3 nucleotides: TGTGCCAGCCCCCTTGTAAGCTTGGTGAAAAGAGACCGAGGGAATCAGCCCCAGCATTTT. It is translated as CASPLVSLVKRDRGNQPQHF.

V usage is TRBV29-1 and J usage is TRBJ2-6; maybe TRBD1 (5 bases). Germline V gene lookup returns CDR1 SQVTM and CDR2 ANQGSEA. The germline V and J ends were trimmed by 6 bases and 4 bases, with 13 bases remaining between them. The CDR3 runs to 14 residues. CDR3 coding DNA: TGCAGCGTCCACGAAGGGGCCGGGGCCAACGTCCTGACTTTC. Translation: CSVHEGAGANVLTF. Full variable domain (rest looked up from reference TRBV29-1 and TRBJ2-6): SAVISQKPSRDICQRGTSLTIQCQVDSQVTMMFWYRQQPGQSLTLIATANQGSEATYESGFVIDKFPISRPNLTFSTLTVSNMSPEDSSIYLCSVHEGAGANVLTFGAGSRLTVL.

The chain carries TRBV7-2 and TRBJ1-4; D is ambiguous. Trimming stripped 7 bases from V and 7 bases from J, with 13 bases between. The germline V gene encodes CDR1 SGHTA and CDR2 FQGNSA. This CDR3 is built from 13 residues. The CDR3, as DNA: TGTGCCAGCACCTTCGATCACGGTGAAAAACTGTTTTTT. Encoded protein: CASTFDHGEKLFF. Full variable domain (remainder filled in from reference TRBV7-2 and TRBJ1-4): GAGVSQSPSNKVTEKGKDVELRCDPISGHTALYWYRQSLGQGLEFLIYFQGNSAPDKSGLPSDRFSAERTGGSVSTLTIQRTQQEDSAVYLCASTFDHGEKLFFGSGTQLSVL.

This clonotype showed up just a few times. CDR3 sequence: CASSSLQVTSTDTQYF. In DNA, the CDR3 is TGTGCCAGCAGTTCTCTACAGGTTACGAGCACAGATACGCAGTATTTT. The rearrangement uses TRBV7-6 and TRBJ2-3; perhaps TRBD1 as D (5 bases). Germline CDR1 SGHVS, CDR2 FNYEAQ. The length of the CDR3 is 16 residues. V was trimmed by 6 bases and J by 0 bases, leaving 16 bases between them.

This chain connects TRBV7-3 to TRBJ2-3; the D gene is possibly TRBD1 (6 bases). V dropped 5 bases and J dropped 4 bases, with 10 bases sitting between them. Germline-derived CDR1 and CDR2 are SGHTA and FQGTGA. The CDR3 is 13 residues long. CDR3 bases: TGTGCCAGCAGCCCCGGGACATCAGATACGCAGTATTTT. It encodes CASSPGTSDTQYF.

This sequence joins TRBV6-6 and TRBJ2-7; possibly TRBD1 for D (6 bases). V shed 2 bases and J shed 5 bases, with 10 bases lying between them. CDR1 is MNHNY and CDR2 is SVGAGI in the germline V gene (reference sequence). The CDR3 extends over 13 amino acids. The CDR3 sequence: CASSYGTQNEQYF. The DNA for the CDR3 is TGTGCCAGCAGTTACGGGACACAGAACGAGCAGTACTTC.

The chain uses TRBV20-1 and TRBJ1-1; D is possibly TRBD1 (5 bases). CDR1 and CDR2 (germline): DFQATT, SNEGSKA (reference sequence). The CDR3 consists of 17 residues. Deletions cut 0 bases from V and 1 base from J, with 18 bases between. Here the CDR3 DNA reads TGCAGTGCTAGAGATCTGGCGACGGGGGGATGGAACACTGAAGCTTTCTTT. This translates into CSARDLATGGWNTEAFF.